The T cell receptor beta chain under discussion was sequenced for a study of identical twins (dated by TCRdb to about 2016). With regard to the full study: To test whether fetal clonotypes persist, this study deep-sequenced TCR alpha and beta repertoires from monozygotic twins, from unrelated adults of various ages, and from cord blood. To rule out contamination, the twin experiments were replicated at different times with different library preparation protocols. Study-level results and caveats: Compared with coincidental sharing between unrelated individuals, an excess of low generation-probability sequences was observed among out-of-frame TCR alpha sequences shared between twins. The excess sharing between twins in beta out-of-frame sequences was weaker because fewer shared sequences reduced the signal-to-noise ratio. Out-of-frame TCR alpha sharing in monozygotic twins was systematically underestimated by recombination models, whereas sharing between unrelated individuals was in agreement with the recombination models. Because the same donors could not be followed over many years, the conclusions depended on cross-sectional statistical analysis. Zero-insertion analyses could be partly confounded by invariant T cells such as MAIT and iNKT, though diverse VJ usage argued against such confounding for most clonotypes. Fewer insertions were carried by abundant cord blood beta clonotypes; a weaker similar trend was observed in young adult naive repertoires, while no such trend was observed in memory repertoires.

Library preparation used 5' RACE. The sequencing machine was an Illumina HiSeq 2000. Template switching added a universal primer binding site, and the final cDNA carried a unique molecular identifier that allowed TCR cDNA molecules to be counted accurately. First-strand cDNA for TCR alpha and beta chains was synthesized from specific primers in the conserved constant-segment region. To control for contamination, every cDNA library carried two barcodes: a SMART-Mk sample barcode plus Illumina barcodes. TruSeq adapter sequences and Illumina sample barcodes were added in two successive PCR steps. TCR alpha and beta cDNA libraries were sequenced on the Illumina HiSeq platform with custom primers. The study's own analysis went as follows. Unique molecular identifiers were extracted from raw reads with MiGEC, and CDR3 positions were determined with MiXCR. For each individual, recombination models were inferred using an EM algorithm with the repgenHMM and IGoR tools. Shared clonotype analysis was performed with the tcR package in R, normalizing sharing by the product of cloneset sizes. To study raw recombination free of thymic and clonal selection effects, out-of-frame nonproductive sequences were analyzed. The public sequencing data were trimmed at Q25 with fastp and processed into clonotypes with MiXCR by TCRdb, which kept only in-frame beta chains. Duplicate CDR3 protein sequences are folded into a single record with the most common DNA and genes. TCRdb's processing, not the authors' own work, is the source of the V and J calls. Here the sample has about 690,000 distinct CDR3 sequences; over 5% occur a single time. 1.5% to 2% of the sample is held by the ten biggest clonotypes.

Trimming removed 6 bases from V and 8 bases from J; the gene matches leave 9 bases unexplained. From a lookup of the germline V gene (reference sequence), CDR1 and CDR2 are DFQATT and SNEGSKA. Taken from cysteine to phenylalanine, the CDR3 has 12 residues. Of the read, only the CDR3 DNA is kept; its 36 bases are in frame from base 1. All donors were healthy Caucasians. The study also sequenced three unrelated non-twin adults: a male aged 18 to 30, a male aged 50 to 60 and a female aged 50 to 60. Miltenyi CD45RO+ enrichment and human naive T-cell isolation kits were used to isolate memory (CD45RO+) and naive T cells from PBMC. This clonotype was seen ten or more times. Its antigen has not been determined. No much larger clonotype is one base removed from it; base qualities were not supplied.

This sequence uses TRBV20-1 and TRBJ1-2; TRBD1 agrees with 7 junctional bases. The material sequenced was naive T cells sorted from blood. The cell subset or site label of this sample denotes: cells isolated with a human naive T-cell isolation kit. The clonotype comes from a man between 18 and 35 years old in good health. The CDR3 in this case is CSAPQGIKGYTF. The DNA is TGCAGTGCCCCACAGGGGATTAAAGGCTACACCTTC.